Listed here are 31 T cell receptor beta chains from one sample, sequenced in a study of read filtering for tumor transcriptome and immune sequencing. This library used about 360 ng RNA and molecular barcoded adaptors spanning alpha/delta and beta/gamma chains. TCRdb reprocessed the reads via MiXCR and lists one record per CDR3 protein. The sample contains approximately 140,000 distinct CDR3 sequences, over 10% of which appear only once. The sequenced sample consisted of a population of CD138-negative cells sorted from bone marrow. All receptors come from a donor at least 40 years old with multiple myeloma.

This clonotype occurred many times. In DNA, the CDR3 is TGTGCCAGCAGCACCAGTTCGGGGAGGAGTGGCGAGCAGTACTTC. Its protein product is CASSTSSGRSGEQYF. The rearrangement links TRBV9 to TRBJ2-7; TRBD2 is a possible D gene (6 bases). V was shortened by 4 bases and J by 6 bases, with 20 bases between the two germline ends. CDR3 size: 15 residues. The germline CDR1 and CDR2 sequences are SGDLS and YYNGEE.

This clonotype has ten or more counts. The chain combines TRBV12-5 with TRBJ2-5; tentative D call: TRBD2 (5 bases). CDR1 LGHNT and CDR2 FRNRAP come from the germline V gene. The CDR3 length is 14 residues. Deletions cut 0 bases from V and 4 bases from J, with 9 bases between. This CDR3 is CASGLVGVGETQYF. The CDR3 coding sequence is TGTGCTAGTGGTTTGGTCGGGGTAGGAGAGACCCAGTACTTC.

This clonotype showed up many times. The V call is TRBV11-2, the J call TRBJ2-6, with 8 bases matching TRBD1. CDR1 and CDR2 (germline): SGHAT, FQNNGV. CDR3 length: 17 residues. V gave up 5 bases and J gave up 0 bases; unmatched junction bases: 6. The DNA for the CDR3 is TGTGCCAGCAGCCCCGGACAGGGTCCCTCTGGGGCCAACGTCCTGACTTTC. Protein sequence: CASSPGQGPSGANVLTF.

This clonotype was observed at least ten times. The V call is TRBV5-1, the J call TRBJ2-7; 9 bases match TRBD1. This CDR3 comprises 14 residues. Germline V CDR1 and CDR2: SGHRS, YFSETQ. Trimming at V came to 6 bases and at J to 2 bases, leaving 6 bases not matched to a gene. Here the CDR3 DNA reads TGCGCCAGCACCATCGGGACAGGGACCTACGAGCAGTACTTC. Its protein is CASTIGTGTYEQYF.

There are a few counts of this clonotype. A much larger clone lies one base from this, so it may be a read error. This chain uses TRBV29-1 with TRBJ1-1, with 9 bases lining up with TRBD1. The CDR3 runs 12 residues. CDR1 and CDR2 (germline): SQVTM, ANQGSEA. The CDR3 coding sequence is TGCAGCGCCGGACAGGGGAACACTGTAGCTTTCTTT. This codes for CSAGQGNTVAFF.

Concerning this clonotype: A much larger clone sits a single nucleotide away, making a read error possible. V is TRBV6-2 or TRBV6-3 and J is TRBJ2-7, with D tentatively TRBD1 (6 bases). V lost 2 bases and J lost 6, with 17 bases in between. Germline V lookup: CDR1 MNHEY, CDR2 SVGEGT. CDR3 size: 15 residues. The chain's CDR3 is CASSYPRTDALEQYF. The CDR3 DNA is TGTGCCAGCAGTTACCCGAGGACAGACGCCCTCGAGCAGTACTTC.

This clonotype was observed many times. This CDR3 is CASSEIGQLGYGYTF. In nucleotides, the CDR3 is TGTGCCAGCAGTGAAATCGGGCAGCTAGGCTATGGCTACACCTTC. This chain links TRBV2 with TRBJ1-2, with D unresolved. The CDR3 contains 15 residues. Germline CDR1 reads SNHLY; CDR2 reads FYNNEI. V lost 2 bases to trimming and J lost 4 bases, with 14 bases between them.

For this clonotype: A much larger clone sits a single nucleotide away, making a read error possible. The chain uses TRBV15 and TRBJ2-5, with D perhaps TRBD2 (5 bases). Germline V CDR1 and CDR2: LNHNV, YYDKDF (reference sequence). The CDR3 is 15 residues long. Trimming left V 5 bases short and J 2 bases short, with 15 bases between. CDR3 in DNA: TGTGCCACCAGCTCTACTAGGAGCAAGCAAGAGACCCAGTACTTC. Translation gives CATSSTRSKQETQYF.

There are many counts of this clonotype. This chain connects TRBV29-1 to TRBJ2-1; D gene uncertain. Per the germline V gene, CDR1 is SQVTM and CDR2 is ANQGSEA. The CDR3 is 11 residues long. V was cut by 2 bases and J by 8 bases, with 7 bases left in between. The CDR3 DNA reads TGCAGCGTTGAACAGTGGGATGAGCAGTTCTTC. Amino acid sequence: CSVEQWDEQFF.

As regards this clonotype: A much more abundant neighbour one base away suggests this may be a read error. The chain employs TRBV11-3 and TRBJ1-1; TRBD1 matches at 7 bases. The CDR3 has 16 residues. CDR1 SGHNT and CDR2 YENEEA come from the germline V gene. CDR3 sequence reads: CTSSSTGTATGTEAFF. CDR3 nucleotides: TGTACCAGCAGCTCGACAGGGACAGCCACGGGGACTGAAGCTTTCTTT.

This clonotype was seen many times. The CDR3 bases are TGCAGTGCTAGACAAACTATCCACACCGGGAGCTCCTACAATGAGCAGTTCTTC. This sequence encodes CSARQTIHTGSSYNEQFF. The rearrangement joins TRBV20-1 to TRBJ2-1, with a weak D call TRBD2 (6 bases). The V end was cut by 2 bases, the J end by 0 bases, with 20 bases between. This CDR3 has 18 residues. CDR1 is DFQATT, CDR2 SNEGSKA, per germline (reference sequence).

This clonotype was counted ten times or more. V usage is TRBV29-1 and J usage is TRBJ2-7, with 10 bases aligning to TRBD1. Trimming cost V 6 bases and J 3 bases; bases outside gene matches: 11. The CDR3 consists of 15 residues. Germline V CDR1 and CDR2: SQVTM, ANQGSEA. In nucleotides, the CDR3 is TGCAGCGTACAATTGCGGGACAGGGGATACTACGAGCAGTACTTC. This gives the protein CSVQLRDRGYYEQYF.

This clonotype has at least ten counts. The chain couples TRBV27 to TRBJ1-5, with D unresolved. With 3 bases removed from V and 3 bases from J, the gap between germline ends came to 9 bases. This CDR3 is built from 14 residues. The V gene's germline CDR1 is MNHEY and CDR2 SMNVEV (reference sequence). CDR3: CASSFNRPNQPQHF. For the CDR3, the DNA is TGTGCCAGCAGTTTCAACAGACCCAATCAGCCCCAGCATTTT.

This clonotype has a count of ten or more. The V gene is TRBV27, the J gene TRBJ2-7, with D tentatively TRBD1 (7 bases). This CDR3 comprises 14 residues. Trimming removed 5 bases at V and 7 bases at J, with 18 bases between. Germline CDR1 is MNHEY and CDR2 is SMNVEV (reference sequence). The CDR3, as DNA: TGTGCCAGCAGTGCGGGACAGCCCCCTTGGGAGCAGTACTTC. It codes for CASSAGQPPWEQYF.

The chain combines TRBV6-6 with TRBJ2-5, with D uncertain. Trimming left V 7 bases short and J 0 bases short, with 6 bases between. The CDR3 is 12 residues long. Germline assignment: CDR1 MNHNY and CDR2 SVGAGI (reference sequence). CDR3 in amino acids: CASKGYQETQYF. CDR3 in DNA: TGTGCCAGCAAGGGTTACCAAGAGACCCAGTACTTC.

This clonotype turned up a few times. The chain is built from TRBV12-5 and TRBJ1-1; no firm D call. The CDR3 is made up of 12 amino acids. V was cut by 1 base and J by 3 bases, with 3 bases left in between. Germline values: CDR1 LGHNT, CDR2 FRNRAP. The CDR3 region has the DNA TGTGCTAGTGGTTTGGAGGACACTGAAGCTTTCTTT. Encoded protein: CASGLEDTEAFF.

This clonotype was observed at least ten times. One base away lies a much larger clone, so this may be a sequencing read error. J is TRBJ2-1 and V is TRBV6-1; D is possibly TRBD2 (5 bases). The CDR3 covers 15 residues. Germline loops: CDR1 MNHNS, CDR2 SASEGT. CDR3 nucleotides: TGTGCCAGCAGTGAAGCGCCGGACTTCTACAATGGGCAGTTCTTC. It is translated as CASSEAPDFYNGQFF.

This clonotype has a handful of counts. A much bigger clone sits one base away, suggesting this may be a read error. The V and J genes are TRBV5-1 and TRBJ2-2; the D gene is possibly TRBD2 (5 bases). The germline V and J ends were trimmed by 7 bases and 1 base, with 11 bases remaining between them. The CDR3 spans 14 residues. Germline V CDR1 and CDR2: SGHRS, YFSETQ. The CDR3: CASSGLVNTGELFF. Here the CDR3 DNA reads TGCGCCAGCTCGGGGTTGGTGAACACCGGGGAGCTGTTTTTT. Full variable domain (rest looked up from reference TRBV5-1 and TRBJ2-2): KAGVTQTPRYLIKTRGQQVTLSCSPISGHRSVSWYQQTPGQGLQFLFEYFSETQRNKGNFPGRFSGRQFSNSRSEMNVSTLELGDSALYLCASSGLVNTGELFFGEGSRLTVL.

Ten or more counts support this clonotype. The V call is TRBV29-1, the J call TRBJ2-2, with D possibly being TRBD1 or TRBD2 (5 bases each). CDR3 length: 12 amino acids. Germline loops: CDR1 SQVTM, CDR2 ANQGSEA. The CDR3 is CTSRGYTGELFF. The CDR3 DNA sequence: TGCACCTCCCGGGGCTACACCGGGGAGCTGTTTTTT.

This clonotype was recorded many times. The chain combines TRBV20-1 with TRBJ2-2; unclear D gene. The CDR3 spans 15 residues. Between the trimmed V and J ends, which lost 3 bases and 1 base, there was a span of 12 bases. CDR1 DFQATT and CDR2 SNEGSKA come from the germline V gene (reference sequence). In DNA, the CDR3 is TGCAGTGCTAGGCCCACGGAGTGGAACACCGGGGAGCTGTTTTTT. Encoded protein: CSARPTEWNTGELFF.

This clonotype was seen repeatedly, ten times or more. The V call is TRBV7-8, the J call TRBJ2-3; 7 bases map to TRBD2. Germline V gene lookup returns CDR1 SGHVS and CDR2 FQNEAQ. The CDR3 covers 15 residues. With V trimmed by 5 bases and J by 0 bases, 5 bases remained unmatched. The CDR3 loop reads CASSLSGTSTDTQYF. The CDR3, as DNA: TGTGCCAGCAGCCTGAGCGGGACTAGCACAGATACGCAGTATTTT.

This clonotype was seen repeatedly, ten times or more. The CDR3 region has the DNA TGTGCCAGCAGGAGGAGGGGCACTGAAGCTTTCTTT. Amino acid sequence: CASRRRGTEAFF. This sequence joins TRBV6-2 or TRBV6-3 and TRBJ1-1, with a weak D call TRBD1 (5 bases). In germline, CDR1 is MNHEY, CDR2 SVGEGT. This CDR3 is built from 12 residues. The V end lost 6 bases, the J end lost 4 bases, and 9 bases lay between the germline ends.

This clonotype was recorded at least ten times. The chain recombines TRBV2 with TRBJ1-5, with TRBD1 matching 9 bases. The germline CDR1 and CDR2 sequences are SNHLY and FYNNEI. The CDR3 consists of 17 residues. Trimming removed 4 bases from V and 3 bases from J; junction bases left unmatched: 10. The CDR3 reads CASSAVRDRVFNQPQHF. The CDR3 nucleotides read TGTGCCAGCAGTGCAGTCCGGGACAGGGTGTTCAATCAGCCCCAGCATTTT.

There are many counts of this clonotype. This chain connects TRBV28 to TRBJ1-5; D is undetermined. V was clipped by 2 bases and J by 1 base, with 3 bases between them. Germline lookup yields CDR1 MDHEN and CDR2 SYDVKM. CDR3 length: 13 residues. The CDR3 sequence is CASSLLSNQPQHF. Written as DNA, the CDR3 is TGTGCCAGCAGTTTACTGAGCAATCAGCCCCAGCATTTT.

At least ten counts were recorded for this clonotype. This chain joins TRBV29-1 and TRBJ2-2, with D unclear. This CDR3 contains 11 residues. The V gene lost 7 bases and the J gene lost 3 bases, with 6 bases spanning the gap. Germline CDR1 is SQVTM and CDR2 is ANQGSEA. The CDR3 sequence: CSGRDTGELFF. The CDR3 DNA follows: TGCAGCGGAAGAGACACCGGGGAGCTGTTTTTT.

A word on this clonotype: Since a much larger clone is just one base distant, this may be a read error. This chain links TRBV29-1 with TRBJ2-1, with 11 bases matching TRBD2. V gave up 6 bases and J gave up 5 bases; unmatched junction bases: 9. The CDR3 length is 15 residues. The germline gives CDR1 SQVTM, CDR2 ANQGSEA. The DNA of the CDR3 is TGCAGCGTATCGGGACTAGCGGACACCCACAATGAGCAGTTCTTC. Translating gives CSVSGLADTHNEQFF.

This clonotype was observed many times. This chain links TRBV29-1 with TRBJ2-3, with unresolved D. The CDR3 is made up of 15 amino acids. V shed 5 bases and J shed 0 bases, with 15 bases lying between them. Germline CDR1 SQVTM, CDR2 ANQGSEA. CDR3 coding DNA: TGCAGCGTTTCTGGCACCGACACTAGCACAGATACGCAGTATTTT. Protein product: CSVSGTDTSTDTQYF.

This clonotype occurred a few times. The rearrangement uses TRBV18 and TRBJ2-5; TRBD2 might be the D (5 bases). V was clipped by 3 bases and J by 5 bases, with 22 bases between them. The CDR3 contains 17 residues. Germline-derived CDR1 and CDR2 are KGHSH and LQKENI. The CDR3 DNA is TGTGCCAGCTCACCTTTCTCAGAGACTACCGTATTGGAGACCCAGTACTTC. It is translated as CASSPFSETTVLETQYF. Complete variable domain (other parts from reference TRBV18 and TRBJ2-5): NAGVMQNPRHLVRRRGQEARLRCSPMKGHSHVYWYRQLPEEGLKFMVYLQKENIIDESGMPKERFSAEFPKEGPSILRIQQVVRGDSAAYFCASSPFSETTVLETQYFGPGTRLLVL.

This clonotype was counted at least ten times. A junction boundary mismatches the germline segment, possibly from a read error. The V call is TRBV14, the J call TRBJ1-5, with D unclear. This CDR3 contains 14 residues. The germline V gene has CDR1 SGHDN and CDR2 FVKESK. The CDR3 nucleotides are TGCGCCAGCAGCCAAGATGGGGTAAATCAGCCCCAGCATTTT. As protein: CASSQDGVNQPQHF.

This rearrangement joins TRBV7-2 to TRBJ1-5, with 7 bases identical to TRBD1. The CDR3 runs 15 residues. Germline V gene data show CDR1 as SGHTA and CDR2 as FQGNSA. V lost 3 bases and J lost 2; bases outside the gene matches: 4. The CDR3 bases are TGTGCCAGCAGCTTCGCGACAGGGCGCAATCAGCCCCAGCATTTT. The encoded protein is CASSFATGRNQPQHF.

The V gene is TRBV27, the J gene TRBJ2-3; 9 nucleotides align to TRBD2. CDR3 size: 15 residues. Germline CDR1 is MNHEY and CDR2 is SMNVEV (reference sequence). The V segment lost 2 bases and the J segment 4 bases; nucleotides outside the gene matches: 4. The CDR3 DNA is TGTGCCAGCAGTTTAAGAGTAGCGGGAGCAGATACGCAGTATTTT. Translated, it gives CASSLRVAGADTQYF.